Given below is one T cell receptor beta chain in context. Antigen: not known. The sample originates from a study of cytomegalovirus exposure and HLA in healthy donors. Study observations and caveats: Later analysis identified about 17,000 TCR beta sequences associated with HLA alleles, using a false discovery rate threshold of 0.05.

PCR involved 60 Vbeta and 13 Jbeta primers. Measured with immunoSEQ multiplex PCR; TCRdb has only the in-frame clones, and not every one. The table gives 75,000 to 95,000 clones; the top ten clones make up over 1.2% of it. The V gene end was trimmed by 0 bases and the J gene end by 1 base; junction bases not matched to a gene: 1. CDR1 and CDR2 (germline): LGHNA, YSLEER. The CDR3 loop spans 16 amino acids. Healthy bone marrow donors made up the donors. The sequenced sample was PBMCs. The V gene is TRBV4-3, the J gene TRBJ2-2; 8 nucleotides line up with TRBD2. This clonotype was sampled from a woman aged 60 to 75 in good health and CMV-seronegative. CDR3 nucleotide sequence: TGCGCCAGCAGCCAAGAAACTAGCGGGAACACCGGGGAGCTGTTTTTT. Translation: CASSQETSGNTGELFF.